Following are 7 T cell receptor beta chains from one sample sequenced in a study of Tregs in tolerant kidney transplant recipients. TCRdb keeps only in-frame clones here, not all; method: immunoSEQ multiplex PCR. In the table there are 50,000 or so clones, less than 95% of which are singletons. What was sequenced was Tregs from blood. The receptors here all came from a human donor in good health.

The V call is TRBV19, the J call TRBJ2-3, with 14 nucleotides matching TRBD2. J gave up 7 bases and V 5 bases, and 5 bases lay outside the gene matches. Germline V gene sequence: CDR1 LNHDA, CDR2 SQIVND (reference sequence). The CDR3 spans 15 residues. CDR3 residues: CASSETSGGVYTQYF. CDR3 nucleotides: TGTGCCAGTAGTGAGACTAGCGGGGGGGTATATACGCAGTATTTT.

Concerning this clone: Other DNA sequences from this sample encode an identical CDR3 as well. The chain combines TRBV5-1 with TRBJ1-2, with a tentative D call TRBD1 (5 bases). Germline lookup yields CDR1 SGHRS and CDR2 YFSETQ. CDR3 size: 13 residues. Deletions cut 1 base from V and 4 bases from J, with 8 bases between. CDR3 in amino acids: CASSLRQGYGYTF. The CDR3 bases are TGCGCCAGCAGCTTGCGGCAGGGCTATGGCTACACCTTC.

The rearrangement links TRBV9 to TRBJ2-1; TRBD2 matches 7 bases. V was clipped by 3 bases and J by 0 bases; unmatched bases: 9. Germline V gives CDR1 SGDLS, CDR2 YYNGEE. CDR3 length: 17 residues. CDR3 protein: CASSEPGGAISYNEQFF. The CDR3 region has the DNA TGTGCCAGCAGCGAGCCGGGGGGAGCCATCTCCTACAATGAGCAGTTCTTC.

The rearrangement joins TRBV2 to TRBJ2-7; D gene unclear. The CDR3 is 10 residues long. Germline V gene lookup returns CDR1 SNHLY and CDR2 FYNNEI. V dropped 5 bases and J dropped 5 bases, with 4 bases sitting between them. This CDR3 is CASSRDEQYF. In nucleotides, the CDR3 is TGTGCCAGCAGTAGGGACGAGCAGTACTTC.

The CDR3, as DNA: TGCACCAGCGGCGACAGGGATGGGGCCAACGTCCTGACTTTC. It encodes CTSGDRDGANVLTF. J is TRBJ2-6 and V is TRBV1; TRBD1 was called by the table and not checked on the DNA. TRBV1 is reported as a pseudogene. The CDR3 has 14 amino acids.

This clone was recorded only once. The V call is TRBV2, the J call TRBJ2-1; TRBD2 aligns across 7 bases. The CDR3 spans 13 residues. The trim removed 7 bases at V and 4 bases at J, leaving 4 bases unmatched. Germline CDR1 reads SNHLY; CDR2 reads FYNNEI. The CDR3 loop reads CASNPSGYNEQFF. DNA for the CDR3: TGTGCCAGCAATCCTAGCGGTTACAATGAGCAGTTCTTC.

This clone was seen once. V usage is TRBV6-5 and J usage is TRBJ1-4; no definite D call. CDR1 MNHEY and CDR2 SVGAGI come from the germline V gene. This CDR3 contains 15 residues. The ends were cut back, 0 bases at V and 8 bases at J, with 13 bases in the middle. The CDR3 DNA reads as TGTGCCAGCAGTTACTCGGGTCCCCAACGGGAAAAACTGTTTTTT. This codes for CASSYSGPQREKLFF.